This T cell receptor (beta chain) was captured in a study of cytomegalovirus exposure and HLA in healthy donors. Germline V gene lookup returns CDR1 GTSNPN and CDR2 SVGIG (reference sequence). The CDR3 has 23 residues. The V gene end was trimmed by 0 bases and the J gene end by 0 bases; junction bases not matched to a gene: 26. Sequencing used immunoSEQ multiplex PCR; TCRdb keeps in-frame clones, though not all of them. The sample yields some 120,000 clones, around nine tenths seen once. This chain links TRBV30 with TRBJ2-7, with 10 bases lining up with TRBD2. The receptor's source is a young woman in good health and CMV-seronegative. Sequencing was performed on PBMCs. The CDR3 spells CAWSVAGGKARGSQGGSSYEQYF. In DNA form, the CDR3 reads TGTGCCTGGAGTGTAGCGGGGGGGAAAGCTAGGGGCAGTCAGGGCGGGAGCTCCTACGAGCAGTACTTC.